One and the same sample provided the 2 T cell receptor beta chains below, sequenced in a study of T cell repertoires in cytomegalovirus infection. TCRdb independently ran MiXCR on the reads; one entry per CDR3 protein. The sample has a few hundred thousand distinct CDR3 sequences; about 15% are singletons. The specimen sequenced was CD8+ T cells from PBMCs. These receptors all come from a human donor in good health (CMV status not recorded). Some clones in this sample may be carry-over from other donors' samples.

In this sample, this clonotype turned up a few times. V and J are TRBV11-2 and TRBJ2-2; a possible D gene is TRBD2 (6 bases). Germline assignment: CDR1 SGHAT and CDR2 FQNNGV. The CDR3 sequence is 18 residues long. With 3 bases removed from V and 0 bases from J, the gap between germline ends came to 17 bases. CDR3 DNA sequence: TGTGCCAGCAGCTTGTGGGGGGAGGTTGACCCGAACACCGGGGAGCTGTTTTTT. Protein sequence: CASSLWGEVDPNTGELFF.

The sample holds a few counts of this clonotype. This chain links TRBV5-1 with TRBJ1-1, with D perhaps matching TRBD1 (6 bases). Trimming pared 2 bases from V and 4 bases from J, leaving 12 bases between. The CDR3 runs to 14 residues. Per germline, CDR1 SGHRS and CDR2 YFSETQ. CDR3 nucleotide sequence: TGCGCCAGCAGCTTTCGGGGGGGGGCCACTGAAGCTTTCTTT. This translates into CASSFRGGATEAFF.